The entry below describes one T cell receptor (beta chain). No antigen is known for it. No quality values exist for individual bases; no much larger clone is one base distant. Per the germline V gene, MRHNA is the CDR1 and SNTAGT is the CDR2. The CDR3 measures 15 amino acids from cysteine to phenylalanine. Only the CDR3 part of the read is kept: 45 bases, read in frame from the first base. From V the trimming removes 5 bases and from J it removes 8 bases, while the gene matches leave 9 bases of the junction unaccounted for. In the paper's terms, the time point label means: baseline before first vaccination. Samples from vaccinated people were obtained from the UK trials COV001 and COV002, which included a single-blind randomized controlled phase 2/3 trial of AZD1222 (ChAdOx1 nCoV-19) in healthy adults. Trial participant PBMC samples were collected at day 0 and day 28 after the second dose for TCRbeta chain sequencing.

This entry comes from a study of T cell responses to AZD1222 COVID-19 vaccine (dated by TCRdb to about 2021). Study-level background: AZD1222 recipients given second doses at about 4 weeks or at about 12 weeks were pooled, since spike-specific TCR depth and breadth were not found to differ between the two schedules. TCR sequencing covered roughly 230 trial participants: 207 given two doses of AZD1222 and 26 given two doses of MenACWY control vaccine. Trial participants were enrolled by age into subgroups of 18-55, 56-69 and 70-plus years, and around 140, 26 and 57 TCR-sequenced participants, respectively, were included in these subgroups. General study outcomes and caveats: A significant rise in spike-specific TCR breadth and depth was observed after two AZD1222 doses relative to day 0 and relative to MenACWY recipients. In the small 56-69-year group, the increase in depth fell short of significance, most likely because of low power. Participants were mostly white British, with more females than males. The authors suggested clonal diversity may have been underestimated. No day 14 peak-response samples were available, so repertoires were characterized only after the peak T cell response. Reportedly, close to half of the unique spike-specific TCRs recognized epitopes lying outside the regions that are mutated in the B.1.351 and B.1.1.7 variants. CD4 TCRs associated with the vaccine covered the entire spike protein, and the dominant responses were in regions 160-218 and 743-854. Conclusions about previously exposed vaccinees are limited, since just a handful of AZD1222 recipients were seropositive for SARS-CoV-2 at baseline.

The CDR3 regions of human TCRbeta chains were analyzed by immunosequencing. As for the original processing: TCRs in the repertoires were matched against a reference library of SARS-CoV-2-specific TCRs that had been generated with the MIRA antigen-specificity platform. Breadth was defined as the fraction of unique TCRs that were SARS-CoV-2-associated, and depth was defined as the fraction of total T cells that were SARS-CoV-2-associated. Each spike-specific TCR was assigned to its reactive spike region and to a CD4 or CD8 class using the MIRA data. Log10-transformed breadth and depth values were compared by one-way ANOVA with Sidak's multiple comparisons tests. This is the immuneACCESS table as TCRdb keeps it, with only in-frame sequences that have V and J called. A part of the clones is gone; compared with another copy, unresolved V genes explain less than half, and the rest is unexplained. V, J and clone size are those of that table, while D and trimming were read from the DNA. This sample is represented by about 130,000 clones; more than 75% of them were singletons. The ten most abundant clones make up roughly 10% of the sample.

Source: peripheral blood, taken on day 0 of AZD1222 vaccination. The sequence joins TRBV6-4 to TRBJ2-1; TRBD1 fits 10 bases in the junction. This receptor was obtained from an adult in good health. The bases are TGTGCCAGCAGTCTCGACAGGGGGCGTGGGGATGAGCAGTTCTTC. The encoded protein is CASSLDRGRGDEQFF.